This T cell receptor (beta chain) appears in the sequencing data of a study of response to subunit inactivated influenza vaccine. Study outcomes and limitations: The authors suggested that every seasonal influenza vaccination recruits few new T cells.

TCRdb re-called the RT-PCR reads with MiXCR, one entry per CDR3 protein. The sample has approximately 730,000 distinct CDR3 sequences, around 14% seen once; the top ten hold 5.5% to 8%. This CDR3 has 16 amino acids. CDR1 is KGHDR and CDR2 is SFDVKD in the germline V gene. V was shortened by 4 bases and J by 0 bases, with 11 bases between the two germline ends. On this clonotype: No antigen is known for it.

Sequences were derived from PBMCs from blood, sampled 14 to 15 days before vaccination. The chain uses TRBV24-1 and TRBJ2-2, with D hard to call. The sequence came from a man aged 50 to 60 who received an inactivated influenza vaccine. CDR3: CATSETTGANTGELFF. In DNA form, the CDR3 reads TGTGCCACCAGTGAAACGACGGGTGCGAACACCGGGGAGCTGTTTTTT.